These 21 T cell receptor beta chains came from one sample sequenced in a study of shared clonotypes between healthy human individuals. Profiling relied on immunoSEQ multiplex PCR, and the TCRdb table lists in-frame clones only, not all of them. The repertoire holds some 2,000,000 clones, with 90% to 96% as singletons. The specimen sequenced was naive CD4+ T cells sorted from blood. Subset indicated: CD45RA+ positively selected. The receptors originated from a man between 18 and 35 years old in good health.

The chain links TRBV6-6 to TRBJ1-1; 9 bases are a match to TRBD1. The CDR3 contains 16 residues. The trim removed 1 base at V and 3 bases at J, leaving 6 bases unmatched. Germline lookup yields CDR1 MNHNY and CDR2 SVGAGI (reference sequence). The CDR3 nucleotides are TGTGCCAGCAGTTACTTGCAAGGGGACAGGGACACTGAAGCTTTCTTT. This gives the protein CASSYLQGDRDTEAFF.

V usage is TRBV23-1 and J usage is TRBJ2-7, with 10 bases aligning to TRBD1. TRBV23-1 is designated an ORF whose function remains uncertain. CDR3 length equals 19 residues. Trimming at V came to 0 bases and at J to 0 bases, leaving 11 bases not matched to a gene. CDR3 DNA: TGCGCCAGCAGTCAATCGGGGGACAGGGGCGAATCTAGCTCCTACGAGCAGTACTTC. As protein: CASSQSGDRGESSSYEQYF.

The chain couples TRBV7-8 to TRBJ1-4, with TRBD1 as a possible D gene (6 bases). This CDR3 contains 12 residues. CDR1 is SGHVS, CDR2 FQNEAQ, per germline. The ends were cut back, 1 base at V and 13 bases at J, with 10 bases in the middle. The CDR3, as DNA: TGTGCCAGCAGCTTAGTTACAGGGAGACTGTTTTTT. Translation: CASSLVTGRLFF.

This clone was counted a few times. The CDR3 region is CASNQHNQPQHF. DNA of the CDR3: TGTGCCAGCAATCAGCATAATCAGCCCCAGCATTTT. V is TRBV2 and J is TRBJ1-5; D is uncertain. The CDR3 has 12 amino acids. V gave up 7 bases and J gave up 4 bases, with 8 bases separating them. Germline values: CDR1 SNHLY, CDR2 FYNNEI.

The V call is TRBV7-3, the J call TRBJ2-5; TRBD1 matches at 7 bases. V was pared by 2 bases and J by 2 bases, with 8 bases of the junction left unmatched. The germline CDR1 and CDR2 sequences are SGHTA and FQGTGA. The CDR3 sequence is 16 residues long. The CDR3, as DNA: TGTGCCAGCAGCTTAGGCCCCCTGGGACAGCAAGAGACCCAGTACTTC. Its protein is CASSLGPLGQQETQYF.

The chain joins TRBV2 to TRBJ1-4, with 8 bases matching TRBD1. Looked up from germline, CDR1 is SNHLY and CDR2 is FYNNEI. After removal of 4 bases from V and 7 bases from J, the junction contained 5 bases not matched to a gene. The CDR3 contains 14 residues. The CDR3 is CASSVQGATEKLFF. The DNA of the CDR3 is TGTGCCAGCAGTGTCCAGGGGGCTACTGAAAAACTGTTTTTT.

This sequence joins TRBV20-1 and TRBJ1-1, with 8 bases aligning to TRBD1. The length of the CDR3 is 11 residues. With 0 bases clipped from V and 14 bases from J, the junction kept 5 bases outside the gene matches. The V gene's germline CDR1 is DFQATT and CDR2 SNEGSKA (reference sequence). CDR3 in DNA: TGCAGTGCTAGAGAAACAGGGGGTAACTTCTTT. Translating gives CSARETGGNFF.

The chain has TRBV19 and TRBJ2-7, with D perhaps matching TRBD1 (6 bases). V lost 2 bases, J lost 5 bases, and 16 bases lay in between. This CDR3 has 15 amino acids. CDR1 and CDR2 (germline): LNHDA, SQIVND (reference sequence). CDR3 nucleotides: TGTGCCAGTAGTATAATTATCGGACAGAGCCACGAGCAGTACTTC. It encodes CASSIIIGQSHEQYF.

The chain joins TRBV18 to TRBJ1-6; maybe TRBD1 (5 bases). From germline, CDR1 is KGHSH and CDR2 LQKENI. The CDR3 contains 16 residues. V was pared by 1 base and J by 7 bases, with 14 bases between. CDR3 DNA: TGTGCCAGCTCACCACTGATCGCAGGGTGGAATTCACCCCTCCACTTT. Residues: CASSPLIAGWNSPLHF.

The rearrangement links TRBV12-5 to TRBJ2-7; 7 bases fit TRBD2. This CDR3 comprises 14 residues. In germline, CDR1 is LGHNT, CDR2 FRNRAP. The trim removed 3 bases at V and 0 bases at J, leaving 2 bases unmatched. This chain's CDR3 is CASGFGGSSYEQYF. The DNA for the CDR3 is TGTGCTAGTGGTTTCGGCGGGAGCTCCTACGAGCAGTACTTC.

The chain couples TRBV7-9 to TRBJ1-1; TRBD1 agrees at 9 bases. The CDR3 sequence is 14 residues long. The V gene's germline CDR1 is SEHNR and CDR2 FQNEAQ (reference sequence). V gave up 1 base and J gave up 7 bases; unmatched junction bases: 4. The CDR3 coding sequence is TGTGCCAGCAGCTTAGGGGGACAGGGTAGTGAAGCTTTCTTT. This gives the protein CASSLGGQGSEAFF.

The rearrangement links TRBV6-1 to TRBJ1-5; perhaps TRBD1 as D (5 bases). From germline, CDR1 is MNHNS and CDR2 SASEGT. This CDR3 comprises 13 residues. The V end lost 2 bases, the J end lost 7 bases, and 9 bases lay between the germline ends. The CDR3, as DNA: TGTGCCAGCAGTGAAAGGGGTACCCAGCCCCAGCATTTT. Amino acid sequence: CASSERGTQPQHF.

V usage is TRBV28 and J usage is TRBJ2-4; 9 bases fit TRBD1. CDR1 and CDR2 (germline): MDHEN, SYDVKM. After removal of 5 bases from V and 6 bases from J, the junction contained 5 bases not matched to a gene. This CDR3 is built from 14 residues. The CDR3 DNA reads TGTGCCAGCAGTGGGACAGGGCTTATAAACATTCAGTACTTC. Its translation: CASSGTGLINIQYF.

The chain combines TRBV7-3 with TRBJ2-2; D tentatively reads TRBD1 or TRBD2 (5 bases each). CDR1 and CDR2 (germline): SGHTA, FQGTGA. Trimming pared 5 bases from V and 4 bases from J, leaving 20 bases between. CDR3 length: 17 amino acids. CDR3 sequence: CASSLKGTQGSTGELFF. The CDR3 bases are TGTGCCAGCAGCCTAAAAGGGACCCAGGGTAGCACCGGGGAGCTGTTTTTT.

This chain connects TRBV18 to TRBJ1-1; 8 positions agree with TRBD1. V gave up 6 bases and J gave up 3 bases; unmatched junction bases: 9. Germline-derived CDR1 and CDR2 are KGHSH and LQKENI. The CDR3 sequence is 15 residues long. CDR3 loop: CASSLTLQGDTEAFF. The CDR3 DNA is TGTGCCAGCTCGCTTACTTTACAGGGGGACACTGAAGCTTTCTTT.

The chain is built from TRBV7-2 and TRBJ2-5; D possibly matches TRBD1 or TRBD2 (6 bases each). CDR3 length: 15 amino acids. With 1 base removed from V and 3 bases from J, the gap between germline ends came to 12 bases. Germline-derived CDR1 and CDR2 are SGHTA and FQGNSA. CDR3 DNA: TGTGCCAGCAGCTTAGTGGCGAGGGGGGAAGAGACCCAGTACTTC. It encodes CASSLVARGEETQYF.

The rearrangement links TRBV7-9 to TRBJ2-5, with 9 bases aligning to TRBD2. The trim removed 11 bases at V and 4 bases at J, leaving 20 bases unmatched. The V gene's germline CDR1 is SEHNR and CDR2 FQNEAQ (reference sequence). CDR3 size: 17 residues. The CDR3: CAGGDLGGLATGETQYF. CDR3 bases: TGTGCCGGCGGAGACCTCGGGGGACTAGCTACGGGAGAGACCCAGTACTTC.

This rearrangement joins TRBV19 to TRBJ1-6, with 9 positions matching TRBD1. Germline assignment: CDR1 LNHDA and CDR2 SQIVND (reference sequence). V lost 5 bases and J lost 8; bases outside the gene matches: 13. CDR3 length equals 17 residues. In DNA form, the CDR3 reads TGTGCCAGTAGTTCCTTGGGACAGGGATTGATGGATTCACCCCTCCACTTT. Its translation is CASSSLGQGLMDSPLHF.

The CDR3 protein is CASSLRDRYEQYF. CDR3 DNA sequence: TGTGCCAGCAGCCTTAGGGACCGCTACGAGCAGTACTTC. The chain couples TRBV5-6 to TRBJ2-7; the D gene could be TRBD1 or TRBD2 (5 bases each). Germline CDR1 reads SGHDT; CDR2 reads YYEEEE. Trimming removed 4 bases from V and 3 bases from J, with 11 bases in between. This CDR3 has 13 amino acids.

The chain has TRBV19 and TRBJ1-6; 8 bases map to TRBD1. J was trimmed by 8 bases and V by 5 bases; bases with no gene match: 5. Germline V gene sequence: CDR1 LNHDA, CDR2 SQIVND (reference sequence). The CDR3 totals 14 residues. CDR3 amino acids: CASSDRGSDSPLHF. CDR3 DNA sequence: TGTGCCAGTAGTGACAGGGGAAGCGATTCACCCCTCCACTTT.

The chain uses TRBV30 and TRBJ2-7; TRBD1 agrees at 7 bases. Trimming cost V 3 bases and J 3 bases; bases outside gene matches: 8. The germline V gene encodes CDR1 GTSNPN and CDR2 SVGIG (reference sequence). CDR3 length equals 14 residues. The CDR3 loop is CAWSPDRVSYEQYF. CDR3 in DNA: TGTGCCTGGAGCCCCGACAGGGTAAGCTACGAGCAGTACTTC.